Following are 13 T cell receptor beta chains from one sample sequenced in a study of blood T cell repertoires in COVID-19 (dated by TCRdb to 2019 to 2021). The library was obtained by the immunoSEQ multiplex PCR assay. The table was pulled from immuneACCESS by TCRdb, which kept in-frame rearrangements only. Such tables lose some clones; where checked, under half of the loss comes from unresolved V genes, and the rest has no known cause. This sample is represented by approximately 100,000 clones; less than 80% of them were singletons. Less than 25% of the sample is in the top ten clones. Sequenced sample: peripheral blood. Source of these receptors: a man between 65 and 85 years old with active or convalescent COVID-19.

This sequence joins TRBV7-9 and TRBJ2-5; D unclear. The germline gives CDR1 SEHNR, CDR2 FQNEAQ (reference sequence). This CDR3 is built from 13 residues. V lost 0 bases to trimming and J lost 5 bases, with 7 bases between them. CDR3 amino acids: CASSLASQETQYF. The CDR3 DNA follows: TGTGCCAGCAGCTTAGCCTCCCAGGAGACCCAGTACTTC.

This clone was picked up a small number of times. The rearrangement joins TRBV28 to TRBJ1-1, with 7 positions matching TRBD1. From germline, CDR1 is MDHEN and CDR2 SYDVKM. V dropped 4 bases and J dropped 7; count of bases not matched to a gene: 9. CDR3 length: 14 residues. The CDR3 DNA reads as TGTGCCAGCAGTTCCCCAACAGGGGCGGATGAAGCTTTCTTT. Translated, it gives CASSSPTGADEAFF. The entire variable domain, with the rest obtained from reference TRBV28 and TRBJ1-1, is as follows: DVKVTQSSRYLVKRTGEKVFLECVQDMDHENMFWYRQDPGLGLRLIYFSYDVKMKEKGDIPEGYSVSREKKERFSLILESASTNQTSMYLCASSSPTGADEAFFGQGTRLTVV.

The chain joins TRBV7-6 to TRBJ1-5, with 10 bases fitting TRBD1. The CDR3 length is 17 residues. Germline V gene lookup returns CDR1 SGHVS and CDR2 FNYEAQ. The J segment lost 4 bases and the V segment lost 2 bases, leaving 8 bases of the junction unmatched. The CDR3 bases are TGTGCCAGCAGCTTATCTCGGGACAGGGGAGTGAATCAGCCCCAGCATTTT. This encodes CASSLSRDRGVNQPQHF.

The J gene is TRBJ1-2, the V gene TRBV2, with a tentative D call TRBD1 (5 bases). Germline CDR1 is SNHLY and CDR2 is FYNNEI. The CDR3 loop spans 14 amino acids. V lost 4 bases and J lost 2, with 11 bases in between. The CDR3 coding sequence is TGTGCCAGCAGTGTCGGCAGGGCAAACTATGGCTACACCTTC. This encodes CASSVGRANYGYTF. Full variable domain (outside the CDR3, taken from reference TRBV2 and TRBJ1-2): EPEVTQTPSHQVTQMGQEVILRCVPISNHLYFYWYRQILGQKVEFLVSFYNNEISEKSEIFDDQFSVERPDGSNFTLKIRSTKLEDSAMYFCASSVGRANYGYTFGSGTRLTVV.

The table lists this clone with a few counts. The CDR3 region has the DNA TGTGCCAGCACCTCATTACAGAACACTGAAGCTTTCTTT. As protein: CASTSLQNTEAFF. This chain connects TRBV12-3 or TRBV12-4 to TRBJ1-1; unclear D gene. The CDR3 is 13 residues long. V was trimmed by 7 bases and J by 1 base, leaving 10 bases between them.

The chain joins TRBV7-2 to TRBJ2-7, with TRBD2 identical over 14 bases. Trimming took 5 bases from V and 6 from J; bases not matched to a gene: 6. The germline V gene has CDR1 SGHTA and CDR2 FQGNSA. The CDR3 runs 15 residues. DNA of the CDR3: TGTGCCAGCAGCCATAGACTAGCGGGAGGGCCCGAGCAGTACTTC. This translates into CASSHRLAGGPEQYF.

This clone was found a few times. This chain uses TRBV28 with TRBJ1-5, with D maybe TRBD1 (6 bases). The CDR3 totals 16 residues. Trimming left V 4 bases short and J 6 bases short, with 19 bases between. The V gene's germline CDR1 is MDHEN and CDR2 SYDVKM. For the CDR3, the DNA is TGTGCCAGCAGTTCTGAGTCAGGGGCTGTAGGTCAGCCCCAGCATTTT. It specifies CASSSESGAVGQPQHF.

The V call is TRBV6-6, the J call TRBJ2-5; 7 bases map to TRBD1. This CDR3 is built from 13 residues. Germline lookup yields CDR1 MNHNY and CDR2 SVGAGI (reference sequence). The V gene end was trimmed by 4 bases and the J gene end by 4 bases; junction bases not matched to a gene: 3. This CDR3 reads CASSSQGVETQYF. CDR3 nucleotides: TGTGCCAGCAGTTCGCAGGGGGTAGAGACCCAGTACTTC.

This chain connects TRBV5-6 to TRBJ2-1, with TRBD1 as a possible D gene (5 bases). Germline V lookup: CDR1 SGHDT, CDR2 YYEEEE. The CDR3 length is 14 residues. Trimming stripped 3 bases from V and 4 bases from J, with 11 bases between. DNA for the CDR3: TGTGCCAGCAGCTCTGACAGCACTTACAATGAGCAGTTCTTC. Protein product: CASSSDSTYNEQFF.

V gene TRBV24-1 combines with J gene TRBJ1-1; no reliable D call. CDR3 size: 12 residues. V was clipped by 4 bases and J by 11 bases, with 13 bases between them. Germline CDR1 reads KGHDR; CDR2 reads SFDVKD. The CDR3 DNA reads TGTGCCACCAGTGACCCAGGCGTCAGGGCTTTCTTT. Its protein product is CATSDPGVRAFF.

This rearrangement joins TRBV4-1 to TRBJ1-2, with D possibly being TRBD1 (6 bases). The V end was cut by 1 base, the J end by 5 bases, with 14 bases between. The CDR3 extends over 15 amino acids. The germline gives CDR1 MGHRA, CDR2 YSYEKL. CDR3 region: CASSQGGGPVYGYTF. The CDR3 bases are TGCGCCAGCAGCCAAGGGGGGGGCCCTGTTTATGGCTACACCTTC.

This chain links TRBV6-6 with TRBJ1-5, with 9 bases aligning to TRBD1. The V and J ends lost 5 bases and 6 bases, in that order; junction bases with no gene match: 5. Germline values: CDR1 MNHNY, CDR2 SVGAGI (reference sequence). The length of the CDR3 is 14 residues. The CDR3 DNA follows: TGTGCCAGCAGTCTGACAGGGGGGAGTCAGCCCCAGCATTTT. It yields the protein CASSLTGGSQPQHF.

This clone showed up just a few times. This chain uses TRBV4-1 with TRBJ1-5; 8 bases agree with TRBD1. Trimming at V came to 0 bases and at J to 4 bases, leaving 2 bases not matched to a gene. This CDR3 has 15 amino acids. Germline V lookup: CDR1 MGHRA, CDR2 YSYEKL. CDR3: CASSQDDRGNQPQHF. Written as DNA, the CDR3 is TGCGCCAGCAGCCAAGATGACAGGGGAAATCAGCCCCAGCATTTT.